This T cell receptor (beta chain) appears in the sequencing data of a study of blood T cells in healthy people across ages. Primed by a sample-barcoded 5' primer and a J-beta primer mix, a second PCR proceeded for 7 to 11 cycles. TCRdb itself ran the 5' RACE reads through MiXCR, one entry per CDR3 protein. The table includes about a million distinct CDR3 sequences, 45% to 60% detected once. This clonotype has only a few counts. The CDR3 sequence is 14 residues long. Germline-derived CDR1 and CDR2 are SGHRS and YFSETQ. Between the trimmed V and J ends, which lost 4 bases and 7 bases, there was a span of 15 bases. Extractions gave at least 5 micrograms of total RNA per sample.

The receptor's source is a woman aged 60-75 years in good health. Source material: blood. The chain carries TRBV5-1 and TRBJ2-1; TRBD1 or TRBD2 may be the D gene (5 bases each). CDR3 bases: TGCGCCAGCAGCACCGTAAGTTGGGGGAATGAGCAGTTCTTC. Protein sequence: CASSTVSWGNEQFF.